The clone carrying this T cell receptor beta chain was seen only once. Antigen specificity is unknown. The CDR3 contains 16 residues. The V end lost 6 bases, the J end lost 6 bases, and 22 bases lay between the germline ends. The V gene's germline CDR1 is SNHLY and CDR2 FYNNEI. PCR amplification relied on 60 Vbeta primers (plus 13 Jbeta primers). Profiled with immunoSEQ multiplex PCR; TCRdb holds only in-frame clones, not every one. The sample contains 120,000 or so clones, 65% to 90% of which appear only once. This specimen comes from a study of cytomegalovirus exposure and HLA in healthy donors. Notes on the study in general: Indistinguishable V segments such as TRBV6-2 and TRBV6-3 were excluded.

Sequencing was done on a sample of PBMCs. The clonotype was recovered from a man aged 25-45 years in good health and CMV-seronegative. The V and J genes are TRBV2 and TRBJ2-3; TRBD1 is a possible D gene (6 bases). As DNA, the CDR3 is TGTGCCAGCAGGACAGTGGGGGACACCGGGACGGATACGCAGTATTTT. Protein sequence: CASRTVGDTGTDTQYF.